These 11 T cell receptor beta chains were all obtained from the same sample, sequenced in a study of blood T cells in healthy people across ages. Together with a sample-barcoded 5' primer, a J-beta primer mix was included in a second PCR lasting about 6 to 12 cycles. MiXCR, run by TCRdb on the 5' RACE reads, gives a single entry per CDR3 protein. The table includes 650,000 to 1,000,000 distinct CDR3 sequences, around 36% detected once. Input material: blood. These receptors were collected from a man between 18 and 35 years old in good health.

Note on this clonotype: A much larger clone sits a single nucleotide away, making a read error possible. The V call is TRBV15, the J call TRBJ2-1; D ambiguous. The J call may be in error: the DNA end matches TRBJ2-7 better. Germline V gives CDR1 LNHNV, CDR2 YYDKDF (reference sequence). This CDR3 region has 17 residues. This CDR3 reads CAPNITTGLSSYNEQYF. Written as DNA, the CDR3 is TGTGCCCCGAATATAACGACCGGCCTGAGCTCCTACAATGAGCAGTACTTC.

The chain carries TRBV6-6 and TRBJ2-3; weak D call: TRBD2 (6 bases). Germline lookup yields CDR1 MNHNY and CDR2 SVGAGI (reference sequence). The CDR3 is 15 amino acids. V was pared by 5 bases and J by 0 bases, with 12 bases between. Here the CDR3 reads CASSHGRGSTDTQYF. CDR3 DNA sequence: TGTGCCAGCAGTCACGGGCGGGGAAGCACAGATACGCAGTATTTT.

The chain links TRBV5-5 to TRBJ1-2; perhaps TRBD1 as D (5 bases). V was pared by 4 bases and J by 3 bases, with 13 bases between. The CDR3 length is 14 residues. Germline assignment: CDR1 SGHKS and CDR2 YYEKEE (reference sequence). CDR3 bases: TGTGCCAGCAGCCGCACCGGGACGGACTATGGCTACACCTTC. Residues: CASSRTGTDYGYTF.

This clonotype was detected ten times or more. The chain recombines TRBV14 with TRBJ2-5, with D tentatively TRBD1 or TRBD2 (5 bases each). Germline CDR1 and CDR2: SGHDN and FVKESK. V was cut by 1 base and J by 3 bases, with 18 bases left in between. This CDR3 has 17 residues. The CDR3 protein is CASSQVSGPSREETQYF. DNA for the CDR3: TGTGCCAGCAGCCAAGTATCGGGACCGAGTCGAGAAGAGACCCAGTACTTC. Full variable domain (missing parts from reference TRBV14 and TRBJ2-5): EAGVTQFPSHSVIEKGQTVTLRCDPISGHDNLYWYRRVMGKEIKFLLHFVKESKQDESGMPNNRFLAERTGGTYSTLKVQPAELEDSGVYFCASSQVSGPSREETQYFGPGTRLLVL.

This clonotype has more than one count but fewer than ten. This sequence joins TRBV9 and TRBJ1-5; D ambiguous. V lost 3 bases, J lost 0 bases, and 10 bases lay in between. Germline CDR1 SGDLS, CDR2 YYNGEE. This CDR3 is built from 15 residues. The CDR3 is CASSADINSNQPQHF. In DNA, the CDR3 is TGTGCCAGCAGCGCCGACATTAATAGCAATCAGCCCCAGCATTTT.

This clonotype was counted between two and nine times. V usage is TRBV20-1 and J usage is TRBJ2-1; D is undetermined. This CDR3 has 12 residues. The V end was cut by 5 bases, the J end by 5 bases, with 10 bases between. Germline V gene lookup returns CDR1 DFQATT and CDR2 SNEGSKA (reference sequence). In DNA, the CDR3 is TGCAGTGCTCGAAGGACGGACAATGAGCAGTTCTTC. Translating it yields CSARRTDNEQFF.

The genes are TRBV20-1 and TRBJ2-4; TRBD2 might be the D (5 bases). Germline V CDR1 and CDR2: DFQATT, SNEGSKA (reference sequence). Trimming pared 6 bases from V and 2 bases from J, leaving 11 bases between. The CDR3 contains 13 residues. CDR3: CSAVDLPKNIQYF. In DNA, the CDR3 is TGCAGTGCCGTGGACTTACCCAAAAACATTCAGTACTTC.

The V gene is TRBV20-1, the J gene TRBJ1-4; 9 nucleotides match TRBD1. Germline-derived CDR1 and CDR2 are DFQATT and SNEGSKA (reference sequence). V gave up 5 bases and J gave up 5 bases; unmatched junction bases: 6. There are 14 residues in the CDR3. CDR3 sequence reads: CSAALGTGNEKLFF. In nucleotides, the CDR3 is TGCAGTGCTGCCCTCGGGACAGGGAATGAAAAACTGTTTTTT.

The chain combines TRBV7-2 with TRBJ2-5, with D unclear. Trimming left V 3 bases short and J 0 bases short, with 20 bases between. This CDR3 contains 18 residues. The V gene's germline CDR1 is SGHTA and CDR2 FQGNSA. CDR3 in DNA: TGTGCCAGCAGCTTCCGTGCGTCATTCGGACGGTACCAAGAGACCCAGTACTTC. Translated, it gives CASSFRASFGRYQETQYF.

Many counts were recorded for this clonotype. The V gene is TRBV29-1, the J gene TRBJ2-1, with 8 positions matching TRBD2. Germline CDR1 SQVTM, CDR2 ANQGSEA. V shed 6 bases and J 5 bases; nucleotides not matched to a gene: 6. The CDR3 is 13 amino acids. DNA of the CDR3: TGCAGCGTCTTACTAGCGGATAACAATGAGCAGTTCTTC. Protein product: CSVLLADNNEQFF.

The J gene is TRBJ2-1, the V gene TRBV4-2; D gene uncertain. V was shortened by 1 base and J by 10 bases, with 5 bases between the two germline ends. This CDR3 region has 11 residues. Germline V lookup: CDR1 LGHNA, CDR2 YNFKEQ. The CDR3 sequence is CASSQAPEQFF. In nucleotides, the CDR3 is TGTGCCAGCAGCCAAGCACCCGAGCAGTTCTTC.